The 23 T cell receptor beta chains reported below all come from one sample, sequenced in a study of regulatory T cells in long-lasting Graves disease. Arm-PCR of CDR3 regions and iRepertoire HTBI primers were used to build TCR beta libraries. One entry per CDR3 protein results from TCRdb running MiXCR on the multiplex PCR reads. This repertoire shows fewer than 350,000 distinct CDR3 sequences, about 20% found once; its top ten account for approximately 35%. Described time point: newly diagnosed GD, antithyroid drugs for less than 3 months. Making the TCR library involved RNA that had been extracted from PBMCs. Sequenced material: peripheral blood mononuclear cells (PBMCs), taken at new diagnosis, from a patient treated with antithyroid drugs. These TCRs come from a female donor with Graves disease.

This clonotype was counted ten times or more. The chain links TRBV27 to TRBJ2-7, with a possible D match to TRBD2 (6 bases). The CDR3 extends over 16 amino acids. The germline V gene has CDR1 MNHEY and CDR2 SMNVEV (reference sequence). Trimming took off 5 bases at V and 0 bases at J, with 17 bases between the two ends. The CDR3 bases are TGTGCCAGCAGTCCGGACGGGGAGGAAAGCTCCTACGAGCAGTACTTC. Residues: CASSPDGEESSYEQYF.

Worth noting for this clonotype: With a much larger clone just one base away, this may be a read error. The chain links TRBV6-4 to TRBJ2-7; 12 positions agree with TRBD2. Trimming cost V 3 bases and J 10 bases; bases outside gene matches: 7. The CDR3 spans 14 residues. Germline V gene sequence: CDR1 MRHNA, CDR2 SNTAGT. The CDR3 nucleotides read TGTGCCAGCAGTGAACTAGCGGGGGGAGGCGATCAGTACTTC. Protein: CASSELAGGGDQYF.

This clonotype has at least ten counts. The V and J genes are TRBV11-2 and TRBJ2-7; D unresolved. The CDR3 consists of 12 residues. Trimming shortened V by 2 bases and J by 6 bases, and 8 bases separated the two germline ends. Germline CDR1 is SGHAT and CDR2 is FQNNGV. The CDR3 nucleotides are TGTGCCAGCAGCTTACCCGGTCTCGAGCAGTACTTC. This encodes CASSLPGLEQYF.

The chain recombines TRBV27 with TRBJ2-6; D perhaps matches TRBD1 (5 bases). The CDR3 is 17 residues long. V lost 0 bases to trimming and J lost 0 bases, with 9 bases between them. Germline CDR1 and CDR2: MNHEY and SMNVEV (reference sequence). CDR3 sequence: CASSLSNRLSGANVLTF. The CDR3 nucleotides are TGTGCCAGCAGTTTATCAAACAGGCTCTCTGGGGCCAACGTCCTGACTTTC.

The chain links TRBV20-1 to TRBJ2-1; D is possibly TRBD2 (5 bases). CDR3 length equals 13 residues. V was cut by 2 bases and J by 3 bases, with 8 bases left in between. The germline V gene has CDR1 DFQATT and CDR2 SNEGSKA (reference sequence). The CDR3 reads CSARNSVYNEQFF. DNA for the CDR3: TGCAGTGCTAGAAATAGCGTCTACAATGAGCAGTTCTTC.

This clonotype was counted between two and nine times. The genes are TRBV5-1 and TRBJ1-4, with a possible D match to TRBD1 (5 bases). Germline V lookup: CDR1 SGHRS, CDR2 YFSETQ. The V end lost 2 bases, the J end lost 4 bases, and 9 bases lay between the germline ends. The CDR3 contains 14 residues. For the CDR3, the DNA is TGCGCCAGCAGCTTAAGGGGTGATAATGAAAAACTGTTTTTT. It yields the protein CASSLRGDNEKLFF. Based on the CDR3 plus reference TRBV5-1 and TRBJ1-4, the full variable domain is KAGVTQTPRYLIKTRGQQVTLSCSPISGHRSVSWYQQTPGQGLQFLFEYFSETQRNKGNFPGRFSGRQFSNSRSEMNVSTLELGDSALYLCASSLRGDNEKLFFGSGTQLSVL.

This clonotype was counted many times. CDR3 in amino acids: CASSSLATGGSSSYNEQFF. The CDR3 DNA follows: TGCGCCAGCAGCTCTTTGGCCACGGGGGGGAGTAGCTCCTACAATGAGCAGTTCTTC. This chain links TRBV5-1 with TRBJ2-1; 8 bases map to TRBD2. CDR1 is SGHRS and CDR2 is YFSETQ in the germline V gene. The CDR3 is 19 amino acids. V trimming: 3 bases; J trimming: 0 bases; junction bases outside the gene matches: 14.

This clonotype has a count of ten or more. The chain joins TRBV28 to TRBJ1-4; no firm D call. Per germline, CDR1 MDHEN and CDR2 SYDVKM. Deletions cut 8 bases from V and 7 bases from J, with 20 bases between. The CDR3 has 15 amino acids. Here the CDR3 reads CASSSSSAGGEKLFF. Here the CDR3 DNA reads TGTGCCAGCTCCTCGAGTTCGGCGGGCGGTGAAAAACTGTTTTTT.

There are a few counts of this clonotype. Sequence at one end of the junction differs from germline and may be a read error. The chain carries TRBV28 and TRBJ2-5, with 8 nucleotides matching TRBD1. The length of the CDR3 is 15 residues. The germline gives CDR1 MDHEN, CDR2 SYDVKM. CDR3 sequence: CASLLTRQGPTGRVF. Here the CDR3 DNA reads TGTGCCAGCTTATTAACCCGACAGGGGCCTACGGGGCGTGTCTTC.

This clonotype was detected a few times. The V gene is TRBV27, the J gene TRBJ2-3; 7 bases map to TRBD2. The CDR3 loop spans 16 amino acids. V trimming: 0 bases; J trimming: 5 bases; junction bases outside the gene matches: 8. Germline CDR1 and CDR2: MNHEY and SMNVEV (reference sequence). The CDR3 loop is CASSLSASGGLDTQYF. As DNA, the CDR3 is TGTGCCAGCAGTTTATCCGCGTCCGGGGGGTTAGATACGCAGTATTTT.

This clonotype was seen at least ten times. The rearrangement joins TRBV20-1 to TRBJ2-1; the match to TRBD2 covers 12 bases. This CDR3 has 18 amino acids. The germline CDR1 and CDR2 sequences are DFQATT and SNEGSKA (reference sequence). V dropped 5 bases and J dropped 6; count of bases not matched to a gene: 17. In DNA, the CDR3 is TGCAGTGCTTTAGATATCGGACTAGCGGGGCCTGTGGGCAATGAGCAGTTCTTC. Its translation: CSALDIGLAGPVGNEQFF.

This clonotype was recorded at least ten times. One end of the junction fails to match germline, which may point to a read error. The chain links TRBV7-3 to TRBJ2-2; TRBD2 is a possible D gene (6 bases). Looked up from germline, CDR1 is SGHTA and CDR2 is FQGTGA. This CDR3 is built from 14 residues. The CDR3 is CASSLTSSTGELFF. DNA of the CDR3: TGTGCCAGCAGCCTAACTAGCAGCACCGGGGAGCTGTTTTTT. The full variable domain, completed using reference TRBV7-3 and TRBJ2-2, is GAGVSQTPSNKVTEKGKYVELRCDPISGHTALYWYRQSLGQGPEFLIYFQGTGAADDSGLPNDRFFAVRPEGSVSTLKIQRTERGDSAVYLCASSLTSSTGELFFGEGSRLTVL.

The chain recombines TRBV28 with TRBJ1-2; 8 positions agree with TRBD1. The germline CDR1 and CDR2 sequences are MDHEN and SYDVKM. This CDR3 contains 14 residues. The J segment lost 4 bases and the V segment lost 5 bases, leaving 6 bases of the junction unmatched. The CDR3 DNA is TGTGCCAGCAGTGGACAGGGAGGAGGCTATGGCTACACCTTC. It codes for CASSGQGGGYGYTF.

At least ten counts were recorded for this clonotype. The rearrangement links TRBV28 to TRBJ1-4; D uncertain. Germline lookup yields CDR1 MDHEN and CDR2 SYDVKM. The CDR3 length is 15 residues. The V end was cut by 4 bases, the J end by 3 bases, with 12 bases between. For the CDR3, the DNA is TGTGCCAGCAGTTCACCGGGTCAGCCTAATGAAAAACTGTTTTTT. Its translation is CASSSPGQPNEKLFF.

There are many counts of this clonotype. This chain links TRBV11-2 with TRBJ2-1; D unresolved. The V end was cut by 0 bases, the J end by 9 bases, with 6 bases between. Per germline, CDR1 SGHAT and CDR2 FQNNGV. The CDR3 is made up of 12 amino acids. The CDR3 region has the DNA TGTGCCAGCAGCTTAGACTTCCCTGAGCAGTTCTTC. Protein sequence: CASSLDFPEQFF.

The chain employs TRBV2 and TRBJ2-7; TRBD2 matches at 10 bases. The germline CDR1 and CDR2 sequences are SNHLY and FYNNEI. The CDR3 extends over 14 amino acids. V was pared by 6 bases and J by 1 base, with 3 bases of the junction left unmatched. CDR3 loop: CASRGLAVSYEQYF. The CDR3 DNA sequence: TGTGCCAGCAGAGGACTAGCGGTGTCCTACGAGCAGTACTTC.

This clonotype was counted ten times or more. The chain has TRBV29-1 and TRBJ2-7; either TRBD1 or TRBD2 may fit D (6 bases each). Trimming removed 6 bases at V and 3 bases at J, with 18 bases between. The CDR3 is made up of 14 amino acids. Per germline, CDR1 SQVTM and CDR2 ANQGSEA. CDR3: CSVGGRQANYEQYF. DNA for the CDR3: TGCAGCGTCGGAGGGAGACAGGCGAACTACGAGCAGTACTTC.

This clonotype was detected ten times or more. This sequence joins TRBV5-4 and TRBJ2-1; 10 bases fit TRBD2. CDR3 length: 16 residues. V lost 0 bases and J lost 9; bases outside the gene matches: 9. Germline CDR1 is SGHNT and CDR2 is YYREEE (reference sequence). For the CDR3, the DNA is TGTGCCAGCAGCTTGGCCGGGGCTAGCGGGAGATCTGAGCAGTTCTTC. It specifies CASSLAGASGRSEQFF.

A word on this clonotype: This may be a read error, as it is one base from a much larger clone. The chain couples TRBV6-1 to TRBJ2-2; possibly TRBD2 for D (5 bases). The CDR3 sequence is 11 residues long. Germline CDR1 and CDR2: MNHNS and SASEGT. For the CDR3, the DNA is TGTGCCAGCAGTGCTGCCGGGGAGCTGCTTTTT. It translates to CASSAAGELLF.

This clonotype appeared many times. This chain connects TRBV10-3 to TRBJ2-7; D call uncertain. Per germline, CDR1 ENHRY and CDR2 SYGVKD. The CDR3 totals 13 residues. The CDR3 DNA is TGTGCATCGGGCGCGGCTCCTAACTACGAGCAGTACTTC. Translation: CASGAAPNYEQYF.

Many counts were recorded for this clonotype. The V gene is TRBV5-1, the J gene TRBJ2-1, with D perhaps assigned TRBD1 or TRBD2 (5 bases each). V lost 1 base, J lost 7 bases, and 15 bases lay in between. The CDR3 is made up of 15 amino acids. The germline CDR1 and CDR2 sequences are SGHRS and YFSETQ. The DNA for the CDR3 is TGCGCCAGCAGCTTGCGGGCCTACGAGGGGAATGAGCAGTTCTTC. Amino acids: CASSLRAYEGNEQFF. Full variable domain (remainder filled in from reference TRBV5-1 and TRBJ2-1): KAGVTQTPRYLIKTRGQQVTLSCSPISGHRSVSWYQQTPGQGLQFLFEYFSETQRNKGNFPGRFSGRQFSNSRSEMNVSTLELGDSALYLCASSLRAYEGNEQFFGPGTRLTVL.

In its sample, this clonotype was seen a few times. This chain links TRBV4-1 with TRBJ1-2; TRBD1 agrees at 7 bases. This CDR3 spans 17 amino acids. With 3 bases clipped from V and 1 base from J, the junction kept 11 bases outside the gene matches. Germline CDR1 MGHRA, CDR2 YSYEKL. CDR3 nucleotide sequence: TGCGCCAGCAGCCAGAGTCCTAAGGGACAGCTTAACTATGGCTACACCTTC. The encoded protein is CASSQSPKGQLNYGYTF.

A few counts support this clonotype. V and J are TRBV19 and TRBJ2-2; D is ambiguous. The V and J ends lost 0 bases and 5 bases respectively, with 16 bases between them. This CDR3 region has 17 residues. Germline CDR1 LNHDA, CDR2 SQIVND (reference sequence). CDR3 loop: CASSIDPGAGRTGELFF. For the CDR3, the DNA is TGTGCCAGTAGTATAGATCCCGGTGCAGGCCGGACCGGGGAGCTGTTTTTT.